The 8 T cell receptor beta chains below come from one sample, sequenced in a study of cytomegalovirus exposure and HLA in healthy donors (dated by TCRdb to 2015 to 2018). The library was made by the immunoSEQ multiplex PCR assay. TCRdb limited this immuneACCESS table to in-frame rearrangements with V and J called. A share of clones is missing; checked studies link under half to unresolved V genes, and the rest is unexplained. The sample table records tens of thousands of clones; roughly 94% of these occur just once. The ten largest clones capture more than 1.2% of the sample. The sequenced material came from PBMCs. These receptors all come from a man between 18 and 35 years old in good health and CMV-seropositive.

The CDR3 protein is CASSLGAGRDNQPQHF. CDR3 sequence (DNA): TGTGCCAGCAGCTTAGGGGCGGGACGGGACAATCAGCCCCAGCATTTT. The chain carries TRBV11-2 and TRBJ1-5, with D maybe TRBD1 (5 bases). Per the germline V gene, CDR1 is SGHAT and CDR2 is FQNNGV. The CDR3 loop spans 16 amino acids. Trimming left V 1 base short and J 3 bases short, with 13 bases between.

CDR3 protein: CASSPTGYKTNTEAFF. CDR3 sequence (DNA): TGCGCCAGCAGCCCCACCGGGTACAAAACAAACACTGAAGCTTTCTTT. V gene TRBV5-1 combines with J gene TRBJ1-1; no reliable D call. The CDR3 is made up of 16 amino acids. Germline V gene lookup returns CDR1 SGHRS and CDR2 YFSETQ. Trimming cost V 4 bases and J 2 bases, with 18 bases left between them.

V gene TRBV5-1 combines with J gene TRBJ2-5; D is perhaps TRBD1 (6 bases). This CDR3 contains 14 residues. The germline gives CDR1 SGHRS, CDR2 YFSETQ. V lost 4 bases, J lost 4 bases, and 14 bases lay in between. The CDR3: CASSRAQGIETQYF. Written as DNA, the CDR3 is TGCGCCAGCAGCCGCGCTCAGGGGATAGAGACCCAGTACTTC. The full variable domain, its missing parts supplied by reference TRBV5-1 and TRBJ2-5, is KAGVTQTPRYLIKTRGQQVTLSCSPISGHRSVSWYQQTPGQGLQFLFEYFSETQRNKGNFPGRFSGRQFSNSRSEMNVSTLELGDSALYLCASSRAQGIETQYFGPGTRLLVL.

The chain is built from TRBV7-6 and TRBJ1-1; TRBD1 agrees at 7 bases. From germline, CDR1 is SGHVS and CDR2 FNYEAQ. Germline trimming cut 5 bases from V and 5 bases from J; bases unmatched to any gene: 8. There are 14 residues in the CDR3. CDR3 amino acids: CASSPGPRGTEAFF. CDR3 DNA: TGTGCCAGCAGCCCGGGACCCAGGGGGACTGAAGCTTTCTTT.

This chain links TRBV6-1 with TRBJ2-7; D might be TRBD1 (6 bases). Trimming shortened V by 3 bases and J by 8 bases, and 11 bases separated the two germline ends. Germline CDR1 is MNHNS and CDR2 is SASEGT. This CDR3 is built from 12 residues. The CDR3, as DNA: TGTGCCAGCAGTGACCGACAGGCCAAGCAGTACTTC. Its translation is CASSDRQAKQYF.

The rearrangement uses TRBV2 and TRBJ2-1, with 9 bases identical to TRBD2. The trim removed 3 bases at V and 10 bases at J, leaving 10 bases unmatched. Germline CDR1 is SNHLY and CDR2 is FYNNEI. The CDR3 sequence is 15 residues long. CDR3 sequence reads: CASSDSQGLAYEQFF. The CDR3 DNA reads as TGTGCCAGCAGTGATAGCCAAGGACTAGCGTACGAGCAGTTCTTC. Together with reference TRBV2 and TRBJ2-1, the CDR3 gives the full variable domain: EPEVTQTPSHQVTQMGQEVILRCVPISNHLYFYWYRQILGQKVEFLVSFYNNEISEKSEIFDDQFSVERPDGSNFTLKIRSTKLEDSAMYFCASSDSQGLAYEQFFGPGTRLTVL.

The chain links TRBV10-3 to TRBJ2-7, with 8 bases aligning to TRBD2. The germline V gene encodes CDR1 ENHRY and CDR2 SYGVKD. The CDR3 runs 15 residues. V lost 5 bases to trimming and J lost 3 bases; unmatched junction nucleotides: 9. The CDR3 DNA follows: TGTGCCATCAGTTCAAGACTAGCGAACCTCTACGAGCAGTACTTC. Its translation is CAISSRLANLYEQYF.

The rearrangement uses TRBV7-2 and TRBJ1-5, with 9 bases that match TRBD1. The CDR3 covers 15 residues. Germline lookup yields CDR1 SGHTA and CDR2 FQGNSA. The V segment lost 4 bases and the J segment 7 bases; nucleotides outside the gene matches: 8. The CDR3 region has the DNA TGTGCCAGCAGCTCACAGGGGGCGACGGGACAGCCCCAGCATTTT. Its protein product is CASSSQGATGQPQHF.